The 2 T cell receptor beta chains listed next were all sequenced from one sample in a study of T cells in Graves' hyperthyroidism and ophthalmopathy. RNA transcripts gave rise to amplified TCR beta CDR3 regions. The TCR CDR3 first-round RT-PCR relied on the HTBI primer set. TCRdb reprocessed the multiplex PCR reads via MiXCR and lists one record per CDR3 protein. The profile shows 560,000 or so distinct CDR3 sequences, 15% to 20% of them singletons. Input material: blood. These receptors came from a man aged 35 to 55 with Graves' ophthalmopathy.

This chain joins TRBV7-3 and TRBJ1-6; tentatively, D is TRBD1 (5 bases). V was trimmed by 5 bases and J by 11 bases, leaving 19 bases between them. CDR3 length equals 15 residues. CDR1 SGHTA and CDR2 FQGTGA come from the germline V gene. The DNA of the CDR3 is TGTGCCAGCAGCCCCCAGGGAGGGGTTGGGCCACCCCTCCACTTT. It specifies CASSPQGGVGPPLHF.

This clonotype was recorded a few times. The chain links TRBV20-1 to TRBJ2-7; unclear D gene. V was cut by 3 bases and J by 5 bases, with 11 bases left in between. Per the germline V gene, CDR1 is DFQATT and CDR2 is SNEGSKA (reference sequence). The CDR3 has 12 amino acids. CDR3 residues: CSASPLQNEQYF. For the CDR3, the DNA is TGCAGTGCTAGTCCCCTGCAGAACGAGCAGTACTTC.